This TCR beta chain stems from a study of blood T cell repertoires in COVID-19. At the level of the study: Acute-phase and convalescent COVID-19 samples originated in the United States, Italy and Spain. PBMCs, B-cell-depleted T cells, or T cells provided the cDNA or gDNA that made up the material.

As processed by the authors: By means of reference gene primer amplification, nucleated cell counts were estimated. Profiling relied on immunoSEQ multiplex PCR, and the TCRdb table lists in-frame clones only, not all of them. V, J and clone size reflect that table, while D and trimming were determined from the DNA. The table shows some 140,000 clones, with about 75% occurring only once. Germline lookup yields CDR1 SGHRS and CDR2 YFSETQ. CDR3 size: 11 residues. V gave up 5 bases and J gave up 8 bases, with 10 bases separating them. The origin of this receptor is a man older than 75 with acute or convalescent COVID-19. Sequences were obtained from peripheral blood. The gene calls are TRBV5-1 and TRBJ1-2; no clear D gene. The CDR3 loop is CASSLGGGYTF. CDR3 DNA: TGCGCCAGCAGTTTAGGAGGGGGCTACACCTTC.